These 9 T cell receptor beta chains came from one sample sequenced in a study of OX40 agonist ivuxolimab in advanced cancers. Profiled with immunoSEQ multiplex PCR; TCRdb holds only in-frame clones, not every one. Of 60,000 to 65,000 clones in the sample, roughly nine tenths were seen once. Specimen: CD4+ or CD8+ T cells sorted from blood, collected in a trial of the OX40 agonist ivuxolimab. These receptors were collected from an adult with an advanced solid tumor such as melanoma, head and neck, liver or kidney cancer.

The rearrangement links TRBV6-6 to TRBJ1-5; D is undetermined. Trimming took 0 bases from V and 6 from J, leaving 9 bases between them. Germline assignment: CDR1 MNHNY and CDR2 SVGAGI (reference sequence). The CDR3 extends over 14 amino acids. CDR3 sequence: CASSYSNDRQPQHF. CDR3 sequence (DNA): TGTGCCAGCAGTTACTCGAATGACCGTCAGCCCCAGCATTTT.

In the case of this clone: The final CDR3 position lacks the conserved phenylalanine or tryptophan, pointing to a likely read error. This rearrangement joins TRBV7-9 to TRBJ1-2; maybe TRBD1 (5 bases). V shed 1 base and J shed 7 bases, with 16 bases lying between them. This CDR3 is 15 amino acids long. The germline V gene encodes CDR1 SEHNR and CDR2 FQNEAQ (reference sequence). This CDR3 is CASSLGRGWGGGYTL. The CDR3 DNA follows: TGTGCCAGCAGCTTAGGGCGGGGATGGGGCGGTGGCTACACCCTC.

The CDR3 region is CASNSIDRGRYGYTF. In nucleotides, the CDR3 is TGTGCCAGCAATTCAATCGACAGGGGGCGATATGGCTACACCTTC. The V call is TRBV6-6, the J call TRBJ1-2; 10 bases agree with TRBD1. The germline gives CDR1 MNHNY, CDR2 SVGAGI (reference sequence). The CDR3 has 15 residues. The J segment lost 5 bases and the V segment lost 7 bases, leaving 10 bases of the junction unmatched.

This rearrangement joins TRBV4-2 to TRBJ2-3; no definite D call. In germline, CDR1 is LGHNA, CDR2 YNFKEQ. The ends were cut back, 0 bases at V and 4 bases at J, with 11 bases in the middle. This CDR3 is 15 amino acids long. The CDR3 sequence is CASSQDRGRPDTQYF. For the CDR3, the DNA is TGTGCCAGCAGCCAAGATAGAGGCCGCCCAGATACGCAGTATTTT.

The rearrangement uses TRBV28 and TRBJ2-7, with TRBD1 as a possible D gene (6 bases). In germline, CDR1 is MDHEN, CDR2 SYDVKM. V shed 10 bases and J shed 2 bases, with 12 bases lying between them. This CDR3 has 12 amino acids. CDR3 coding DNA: TGTGCCACTTTACAGGGAACCTACGAGCAGTACTTC. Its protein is CATLQGTYEQYF.

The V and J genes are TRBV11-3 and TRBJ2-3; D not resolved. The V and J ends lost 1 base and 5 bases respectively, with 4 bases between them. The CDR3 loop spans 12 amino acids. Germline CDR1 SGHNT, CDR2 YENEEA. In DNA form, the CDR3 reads TGTGCCAGCAGCTTAGGGGTAGATACGCAGTATTTT. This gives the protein CASSLGVDTQYF.

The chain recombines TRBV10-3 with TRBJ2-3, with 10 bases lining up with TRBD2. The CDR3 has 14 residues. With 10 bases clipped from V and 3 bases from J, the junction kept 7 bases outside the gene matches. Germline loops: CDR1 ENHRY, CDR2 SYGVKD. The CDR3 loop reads CATKREGQTDTQYF. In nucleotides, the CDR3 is TGTGCCACCAAGCGGGAGGGCCAGACAGATACGCAGTATTTT.

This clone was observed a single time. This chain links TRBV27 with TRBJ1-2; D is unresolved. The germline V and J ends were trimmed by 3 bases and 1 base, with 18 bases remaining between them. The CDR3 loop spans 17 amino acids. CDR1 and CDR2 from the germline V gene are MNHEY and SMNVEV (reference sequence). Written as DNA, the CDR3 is TGTGCCAGCAGTTTCGATGGGCCGAGATGGGGTAACTATGGCTACACCTTC. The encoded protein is CASSFDGPRWGNYGYTF.

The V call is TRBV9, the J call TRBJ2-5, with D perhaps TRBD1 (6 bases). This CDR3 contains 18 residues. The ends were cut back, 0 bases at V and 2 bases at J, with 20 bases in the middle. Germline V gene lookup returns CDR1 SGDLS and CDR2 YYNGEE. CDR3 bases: TGTGCCAGCAGCGTAGATGAACCAGGGGCCAGTCAACAAGAGACCCAGTACTTC. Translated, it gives CASSVDEPGASQQETQYF.